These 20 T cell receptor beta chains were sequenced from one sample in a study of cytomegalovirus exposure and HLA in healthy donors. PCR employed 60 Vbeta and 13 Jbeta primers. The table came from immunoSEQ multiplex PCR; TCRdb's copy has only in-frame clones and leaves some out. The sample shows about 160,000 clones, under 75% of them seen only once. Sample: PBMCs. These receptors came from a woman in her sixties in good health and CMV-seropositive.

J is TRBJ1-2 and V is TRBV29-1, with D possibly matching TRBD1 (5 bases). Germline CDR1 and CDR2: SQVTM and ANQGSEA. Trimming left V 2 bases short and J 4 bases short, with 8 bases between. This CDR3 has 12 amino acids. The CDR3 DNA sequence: TGCAGCGTTGAAATCCAGGGCTATGGCTACACCTTC. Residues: CSVEIQGYGYTF.

For the CDR3, the DNA is TGCGCCAGCAGCTCGACTAGCGGGAGTAACGACGAGCAGTACTTC. Amino acids: CASSSTSGSNDEQYF. J is TRBJ2-7 and V is TRBV5-1; 12 bases are shared with TRBD2. Germline V lookup: CDR1 SGHRS, CDR2 YFSETQ. V gave up 3 bases and J gave up 5 bases; unmatched junction bases: 6. The CDR3 totals 15 residues. The entire variable domain, with the rest obtained from reference TRBV5-1 and TRBJ2-7, is as follows: KAGVTQTPRYLIKTRGQQVTLSCSPISGHRSVSWYQQTPGQGLQFLFEYFSETQRNKGNFPGRFSGRQFSNSRSEMNVSTLELGDSALYLCASSSTSGSNDEQYFGPGTRLTVT.

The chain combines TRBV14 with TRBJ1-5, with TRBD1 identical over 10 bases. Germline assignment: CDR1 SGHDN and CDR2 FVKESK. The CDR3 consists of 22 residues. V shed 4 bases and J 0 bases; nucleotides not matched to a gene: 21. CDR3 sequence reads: CASSRRVALRDRGLHSNQPQHF. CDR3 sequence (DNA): TGTGCCAGCAGCCGTAGAGTAGCCCTCCGGGACAGGGGCCTTCATAGCAATCAGCCCCAGCATTTT.

CDR3 DNA sequence: TGTGCCAGCAGTGACGGACGGAGGAAGGAGCAGTTCTTC. This encodes CASSDGRRKEQFF. This chain links TRBV5-6 with TRBJ2-1, with D perhaps TRBD2 (5 bases). Germline CDR1 reads SGHDT; CDR2 reads YYEEEE. The CDR3 length is 13 residues. Trimming left V 5 bases short and J 10 bases short, with 16 bases between.

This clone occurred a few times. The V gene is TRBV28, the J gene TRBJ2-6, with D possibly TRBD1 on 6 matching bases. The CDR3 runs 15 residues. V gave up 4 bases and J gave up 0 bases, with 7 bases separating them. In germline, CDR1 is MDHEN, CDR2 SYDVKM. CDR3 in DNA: TGTGCCAGCAGTTCACAGGGCTCTGGGGCCAACGTCCTGACTTTC. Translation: CASSSQGSGANVLTF.

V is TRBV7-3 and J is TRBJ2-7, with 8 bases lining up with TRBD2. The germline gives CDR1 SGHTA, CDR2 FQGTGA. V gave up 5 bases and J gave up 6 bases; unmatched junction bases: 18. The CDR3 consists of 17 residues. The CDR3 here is CASSPLGVEREIGEQYF. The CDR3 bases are TGTGCCAGCAGCCCCCTCGGAGTCGAGCGGGAGATCGGCGAGCAGTACTTC.

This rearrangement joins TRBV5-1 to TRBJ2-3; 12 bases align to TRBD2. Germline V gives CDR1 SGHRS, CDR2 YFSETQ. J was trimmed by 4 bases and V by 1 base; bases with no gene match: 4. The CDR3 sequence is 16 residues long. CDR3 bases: TGCGCCAGCAGCTTGCTAGCGGGAGGGCCAGCAGATACGCAGTATTTT. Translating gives CASSLLAGGPADTQYF.

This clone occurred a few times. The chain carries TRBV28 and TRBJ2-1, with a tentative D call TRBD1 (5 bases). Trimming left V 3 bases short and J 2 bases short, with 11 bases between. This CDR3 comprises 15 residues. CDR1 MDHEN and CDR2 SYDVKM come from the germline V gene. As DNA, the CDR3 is TGTGCCAGCAGTTTTAAAAGGGGTACCTACAATGAGCAGTTCTTC. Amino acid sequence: CASSFKRGTYNEQFF.

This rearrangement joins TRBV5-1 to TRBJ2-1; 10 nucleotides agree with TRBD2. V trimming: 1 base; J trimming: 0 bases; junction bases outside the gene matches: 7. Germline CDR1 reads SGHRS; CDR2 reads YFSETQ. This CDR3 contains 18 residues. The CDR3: CASSLYLLAGDSYNEQFF. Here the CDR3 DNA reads TGCGCCAGCAGCTTGTACCTCCTAGCGGGGGACTCCTACAATGAGCAGTTCTTC.

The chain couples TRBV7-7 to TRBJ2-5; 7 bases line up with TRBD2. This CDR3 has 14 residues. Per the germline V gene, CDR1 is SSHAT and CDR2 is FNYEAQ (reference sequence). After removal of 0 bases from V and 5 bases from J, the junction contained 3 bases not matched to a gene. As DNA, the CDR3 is TGTGCCAGCAGCTTAGCGGGAGGGGATGAGACCCAGTACTTC. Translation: CASSLAGGDETQYF.

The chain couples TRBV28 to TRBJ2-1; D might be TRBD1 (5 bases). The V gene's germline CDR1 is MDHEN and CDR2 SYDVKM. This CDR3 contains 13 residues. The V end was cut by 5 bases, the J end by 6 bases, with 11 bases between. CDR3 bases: TGTGCCAGCAGTCTAAATGGGGCCAATGAGCAGTTCTTC. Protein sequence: CASSLNGANEQFF.

The CDR3 region has the DNA TGTGCCAGCAGCTTAGGAGGGACGACGGGGGTTGAAGCTTTCTTT. Its translation is CASSLGGTTGVEAFF. The chain joins TRBV7-9 to TRBJ1-1, with D possibly TRBD1 on 5 matching bases. Deletions cut 1 base from V and 7 bases from J, with 16 bases between. Germline V CDR1 and CDR2: SEHNR, FQNEAQ (reference sequence). The CDR3 is made up of 15 amino acids.

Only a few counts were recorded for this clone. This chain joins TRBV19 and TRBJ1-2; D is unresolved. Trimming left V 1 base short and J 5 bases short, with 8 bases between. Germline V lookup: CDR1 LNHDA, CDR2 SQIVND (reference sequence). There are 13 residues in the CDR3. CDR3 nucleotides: TGTGCCAGTAGTATAGCCGGGTTTTATGGCTACACCTTC. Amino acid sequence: CASSIAGFYGYTF.

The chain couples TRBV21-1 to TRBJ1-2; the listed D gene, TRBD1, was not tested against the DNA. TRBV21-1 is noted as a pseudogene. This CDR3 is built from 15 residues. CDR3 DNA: TGTGCCAGCAGCACGGGACAGGGGCGTAACTATGGCTACACCTTC. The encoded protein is CASSTGQGRNYGYTF.

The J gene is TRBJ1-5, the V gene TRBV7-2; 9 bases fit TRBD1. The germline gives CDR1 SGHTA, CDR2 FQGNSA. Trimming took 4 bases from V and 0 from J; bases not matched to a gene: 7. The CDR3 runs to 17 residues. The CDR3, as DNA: TGTGCCAGCAGCTACTCCAGGACAGGGGCTAGCAATCAGCCCCAGCATTTT. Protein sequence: CASSYSRTGASNQPQHF.

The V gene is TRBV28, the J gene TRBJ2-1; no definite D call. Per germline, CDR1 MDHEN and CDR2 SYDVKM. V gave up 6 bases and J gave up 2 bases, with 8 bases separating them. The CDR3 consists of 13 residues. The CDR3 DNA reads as TGTGCCAGCAGGACTCTTACCTACAATGAGCAGTTCTTC. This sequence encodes CASRTLTYNEQFF.

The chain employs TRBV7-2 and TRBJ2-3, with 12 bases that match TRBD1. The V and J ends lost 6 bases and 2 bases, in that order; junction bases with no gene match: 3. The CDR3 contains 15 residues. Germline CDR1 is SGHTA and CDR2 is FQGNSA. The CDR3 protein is CASSGTGGLTDTQYF. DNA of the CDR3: TGTGCCAGCAGTGGGACAGGGGGCCTCACAGATACGCAGTATTTT. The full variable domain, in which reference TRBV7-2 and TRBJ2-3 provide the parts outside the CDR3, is GAGVSQSPSNKVTEKGKDVELRCDPISGHTALYWYRQSLGQGLEFLIYFQGNSAPDKSGLPSDRFSAERTGGSVSTLTIQRTQQEDSAVYLCASSGTGGLTDTQYFGPGTRLTVL.

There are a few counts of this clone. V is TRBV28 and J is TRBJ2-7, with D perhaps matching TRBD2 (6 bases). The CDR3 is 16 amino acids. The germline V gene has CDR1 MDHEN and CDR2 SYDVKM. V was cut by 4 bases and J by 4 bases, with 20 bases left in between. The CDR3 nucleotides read TGTGCCAGCAGTTCAATCCGGGAGCGGAGTCTATACGAGCAGTACTTC. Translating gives CASSSIRERSLYEQYF.

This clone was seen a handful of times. In nucleotides, the CDR3 is TGTGCCAGCTCACCAACTAGCGGGAAGGGTGAGACCCAGTACTTC. Translation gives CASSPTSGKGETQYF. The gene calls are TRBV18 and TRBJ2-5, with 10 bases that match TRBD2. The CDR3 totals 15 residues. Germline V gives CDR1 KGHSH, CDR2 LQKENI. With 2 bases clipped from V and 5 bases from J, the junction kept 5 bases outside the gene matches.

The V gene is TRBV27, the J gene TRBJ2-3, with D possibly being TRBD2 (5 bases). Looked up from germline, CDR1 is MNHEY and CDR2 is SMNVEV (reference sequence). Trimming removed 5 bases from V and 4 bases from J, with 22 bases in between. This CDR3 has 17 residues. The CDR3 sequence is CASSPPPGSDTADTQYF. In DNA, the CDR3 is TGTGCCAGCAGTCCTCCACCGGGATCCGATACCGCAGATACGCAGTATTTT.